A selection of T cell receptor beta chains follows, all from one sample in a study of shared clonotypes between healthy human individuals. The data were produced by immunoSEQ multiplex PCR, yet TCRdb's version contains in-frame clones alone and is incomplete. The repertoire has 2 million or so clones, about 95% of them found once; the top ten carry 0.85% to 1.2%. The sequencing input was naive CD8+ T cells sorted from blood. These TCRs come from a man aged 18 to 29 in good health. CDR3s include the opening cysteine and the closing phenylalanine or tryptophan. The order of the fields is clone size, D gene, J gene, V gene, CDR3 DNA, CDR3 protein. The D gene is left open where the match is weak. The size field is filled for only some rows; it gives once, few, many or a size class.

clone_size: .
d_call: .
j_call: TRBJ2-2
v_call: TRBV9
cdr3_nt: TGTGCCAGCAGCGTAGCTGGATACGGGGAGCTGTTTTTT
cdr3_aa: CASSVAGYGELFF

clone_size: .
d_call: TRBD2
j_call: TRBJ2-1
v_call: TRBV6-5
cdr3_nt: TGTGCCAGCAGTTACTATAGCGGGAGTAATGAGCAGTTCTTC
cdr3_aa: CASSYYSGSNEQFF

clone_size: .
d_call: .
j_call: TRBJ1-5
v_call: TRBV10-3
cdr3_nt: TGTGCCATTAGAGACAGCAACAATCAGCCCCAGCATTTT
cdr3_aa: CAIRDSNNQPQHF

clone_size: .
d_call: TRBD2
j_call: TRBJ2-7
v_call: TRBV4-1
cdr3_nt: TGCGCCAGCAGCCGACTAGCGGGCACCTACGAGCAGTACTTC
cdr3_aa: CASSRLAGTYEQYF

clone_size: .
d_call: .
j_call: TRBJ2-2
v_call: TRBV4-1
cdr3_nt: TGCGCCAGCAGCCAGCTCTTCGACAGGATTGTCACCGGGGAGCTGTTTTTT
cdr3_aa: CASSQLFDRIVTGELFF

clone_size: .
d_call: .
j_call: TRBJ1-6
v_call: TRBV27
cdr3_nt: TGTGCCAGCAGTTTAACAGGCGTCTCCTATAATTCACCCCTCCACTTT
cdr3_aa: CASSLTGVSYNSPLHF

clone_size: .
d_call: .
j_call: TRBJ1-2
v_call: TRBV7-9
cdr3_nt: TGTGCCAGCAGCTTAGCTGGTAGGGGAAAGAGCGGCTACACCTTC
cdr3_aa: CASSLAGRGKSGYTF

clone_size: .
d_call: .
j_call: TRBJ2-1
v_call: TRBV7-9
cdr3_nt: TGTGCCAGCAGCTTAACGAGCGGGACAAATGGGATTCCCTACAATGAGCAGTTCTTC
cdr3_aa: CASSLTSGTNGIPYNEQFF

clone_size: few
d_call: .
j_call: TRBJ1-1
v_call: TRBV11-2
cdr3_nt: TGTGCCAGCAGCGCGGACCATGAAGCTTTCTTT
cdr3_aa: CASSADHEAFF

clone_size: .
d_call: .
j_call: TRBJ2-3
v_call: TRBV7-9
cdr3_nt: TGTGCCAGCAGCCTGGATGCAGATACGCAGTATTTT
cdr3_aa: CASSLDADTQYF

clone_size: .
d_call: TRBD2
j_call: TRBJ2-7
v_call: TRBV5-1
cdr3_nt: TGCGCCAGCAGACCAGGACTAGCGGCTTCCTACGAGCAGTACTTC
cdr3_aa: CASRPGLAASYEQYF

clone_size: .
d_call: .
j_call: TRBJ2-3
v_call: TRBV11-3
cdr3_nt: TGTGCCAGCAGCTTTGCAGGGGCAGATACGCAGTATTTT
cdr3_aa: CASSFAGADTQYF

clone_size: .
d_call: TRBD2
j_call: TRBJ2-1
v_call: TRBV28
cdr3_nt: TGTGCCAGCAGTCCTGCGGGGGGGCTGGAGGATGAGCAGTTCTTC
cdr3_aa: CASSPAGGLEDEQFF

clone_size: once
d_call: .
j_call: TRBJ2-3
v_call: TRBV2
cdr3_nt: TGTGCCAGCAGTGATGGGTGGCAGGAGACCACAGATACGCAGTATTTT
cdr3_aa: CASSDGWQETTDTQYF

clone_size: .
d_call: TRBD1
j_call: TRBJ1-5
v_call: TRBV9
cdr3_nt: TGTGCCAGCAGCGTAGCTGAAGGGGGCGGTCAGCCCCAGCATTTT
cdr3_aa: CASSVAEGGGQPQHF

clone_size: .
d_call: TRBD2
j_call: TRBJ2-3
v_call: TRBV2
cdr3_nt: TGTGCCAGCAGTGATTGGCTAGCGGGAGTAGTGGATACGCAGTATTTT
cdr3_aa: CASSDWLAGVVDTQYF

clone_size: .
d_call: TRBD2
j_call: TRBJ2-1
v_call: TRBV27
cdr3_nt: TGTGCCAGCAGCCTAGCGGGGGGGCCTTGGGAGCAGTTCTTC
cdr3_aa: CASSLAGGPWEQFF

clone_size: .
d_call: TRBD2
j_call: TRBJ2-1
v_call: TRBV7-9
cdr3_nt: TGTGCCAGCAGCCCAATGGCGGGAGGCTCCAATGAGCAGTTCTTC
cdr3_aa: CASSPMAGGSNEQFF

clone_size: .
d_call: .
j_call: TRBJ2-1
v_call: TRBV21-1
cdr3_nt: TGTGCCAGCAGCAAAATCCAGCGGGAGGATTTTAGCTCCTACAATGAGCAGTTCTTC
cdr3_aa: CASSKIQREDFSSYNEQFF

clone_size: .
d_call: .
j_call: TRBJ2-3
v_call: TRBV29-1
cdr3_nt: TGCAGCGTTGAAGTTCGGAATAGCACAGATACGCAGTATTTT
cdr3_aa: CSVEVRNSTDTQYF

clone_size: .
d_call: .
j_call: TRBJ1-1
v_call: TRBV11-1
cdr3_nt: TGTGCCAGCATTACAGCCGGCACTGAAGCTTTCTTT
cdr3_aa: CASITAGTEAFF

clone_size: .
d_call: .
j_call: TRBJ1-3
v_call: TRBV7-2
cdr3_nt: TGTGCCAGCAGCCCCACGGAGGTCGGAAACACCATATATTTT
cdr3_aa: CASSPTEVGNTIYF

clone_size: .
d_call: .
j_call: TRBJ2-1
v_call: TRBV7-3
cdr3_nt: TGTGCCAGCAGCTTAACCGTCCCGGGACCCTACAATGAGCAGTTCTTC
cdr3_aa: CASSLTVPGPYNEQFF

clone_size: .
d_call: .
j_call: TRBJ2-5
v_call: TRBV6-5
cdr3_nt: TGTGCCAGCAGTTACCGAATCAACCAAGAGACCCAGTACTTC
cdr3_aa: CASSYRINQETQYF

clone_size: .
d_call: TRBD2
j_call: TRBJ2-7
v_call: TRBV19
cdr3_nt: TGTGCCAGTTCTAGCGGGGGGCCGAGCTCCTACGAGCAGTACTTC
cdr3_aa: CASSSGGPSSYEQYF

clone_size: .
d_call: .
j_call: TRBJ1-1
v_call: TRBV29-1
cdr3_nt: TGCAGCGTTAGGGACACTACTATGAACACTGAAGCTTTCTTT
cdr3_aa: CSVRDTTMNTEAFF

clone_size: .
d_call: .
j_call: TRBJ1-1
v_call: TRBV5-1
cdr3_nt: TGCGCCAGCAGCTTAGAAGGGGCGAGGACTGAAGCTTTCTTT
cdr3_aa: CASSLEGARTEAFF

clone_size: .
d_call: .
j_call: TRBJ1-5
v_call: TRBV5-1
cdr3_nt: TGCGCCAGCAGCTTGGCGGCAGGTAGCAATCAGCCCCAGCATTTT
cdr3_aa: CASSLAAGSNQPQHF

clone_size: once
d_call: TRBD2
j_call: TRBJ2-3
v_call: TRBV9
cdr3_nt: TGTGCCAGCAGCGAGAGGGGACTAGCGGGATTTACAGATACGCAGTATTTT
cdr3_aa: CASSERGLAGFTDTQYF

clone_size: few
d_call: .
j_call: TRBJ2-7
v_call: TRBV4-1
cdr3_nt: TGCGCCAGCAGCCCGGGGCCCTTTACTACCTACGAGCAGTACTTC
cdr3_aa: CASSPGPFTTYEQYF

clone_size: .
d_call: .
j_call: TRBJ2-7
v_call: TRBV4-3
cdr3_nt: TGCGCCAGCAGCCAAGGATGGGGCTACGAGCAGTACTTC
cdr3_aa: CASSQGWGYEQYF

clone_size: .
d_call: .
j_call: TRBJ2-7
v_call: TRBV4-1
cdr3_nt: TGCGCCAGCAGCCAAGCCCCGGGTGGTCCGCTACGATCCTACGAGCAGTACTTC
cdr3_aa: CASSQAPGGPLRSYEQYF

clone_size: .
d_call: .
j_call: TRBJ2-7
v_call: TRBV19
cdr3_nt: TGTGCCAGTAGTGCCACCCCGTCCTACGAGCAGTACTTC
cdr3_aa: CASSATPSYEQYF